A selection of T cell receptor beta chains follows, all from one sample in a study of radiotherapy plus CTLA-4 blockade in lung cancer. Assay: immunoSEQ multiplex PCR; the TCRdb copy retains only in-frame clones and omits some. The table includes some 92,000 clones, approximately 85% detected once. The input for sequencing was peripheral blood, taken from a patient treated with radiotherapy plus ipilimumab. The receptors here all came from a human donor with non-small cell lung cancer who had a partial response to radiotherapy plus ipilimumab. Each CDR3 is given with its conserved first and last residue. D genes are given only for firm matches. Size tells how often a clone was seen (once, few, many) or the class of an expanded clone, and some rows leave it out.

CDR3 protein: CASSLAGLGNEQFF
CDR3 DNA: TGTGCCAGCAGCTTGGCGGGACTAGGTAATGAGCAGTTCTTC
clone size: .
V gene: TRBV11-2
D gene: TRBD2
J gene: TRBJ2-1

CDR3 protein: CASSPTVENGYTF
CDR3 DNA: TGTGCCAGCAGTCCTACAGTGGAAAATGGCTACACCTTC
clone size: .
V gene: TRBV2
D gene: .
J gene: TRBJ1-2

CDR3 protein: CASSFRQVGANVLTF
CDR3 DNA: TGTGCCAGCAGTTTCAGACAGGTTGGGGCCAACGTCCTGACTTTC
clone size: .
V gene: TRBV28
D gene: .
J gene: TRBJ2-6

CDR3 protein: CASSPPDGRERTDTQYF
CDR3 DNA: TGTGCCAGCTCACCACCGGATGGGCGGGAGCGCACAGATACGCAGTATTTT
clone size: .
V gene: TRBV18
D gene: TRBD2
J gene: TRBJ2-3

CDR3 protein: CASRGGGPYEQYF
CDR3 DNA: TGTGCCAGCAGGGGGGGTGGTCCCTACGAGCAGTACTTC
clone size: .
V gene: TRBV6-1
D gene: .
J gene: TRBJ2-7

CDR3 protein: CASSARQGGQPQHF
CDR3 DNA: TGTGCCAGTAGTGCTAGACAGGGTGGTCAGCCCCAGCATTTT
clone size: .
V gene: TRBV19
D gene: TRBD1
J gene: TRBJ1-5

CDR3 protein: CASSGPHLNIQYF
CDR3 DNA: TGTGCCAGCAGTGGGCCGCATTTAAACATTCAGTACTTC
clone size: .
V gene: TRBV28
D gene: .
J gene: TRBJ2-4

CDR3 protein: CASSFDRAGYNEQFF
CDR3 DNA: TGTGCCAGCAGCTTCGACAGGGCGGGCTACAATGAGCAGTTCTTC
clone size: .
V gene: TRBV7-2
D gene: TRBD1
J gene: TRBJ2-1

CDR3 protein: CASTLGSNQPQHF
CDR3 DNA: TGTGCCAGCACCCTCGGTAGCAATCAGCCCCAGCATTTT
clone size: .
V gene: TRBV28
D gene: .
J gene: TRBJ1-5

CDR3 protein: CASSLGTSGSSYEQYF
CDR3 DNA: TGTGCCAGCTCACTTGGGACTAGCGGGTCCTCCTACGAGCAGTACTTC
clone size: .
V gene: TRBV18
D gene: TRBD2
J gene: TRBJ2-7

CDR3 protein: CASSSPGTSGPYNEQFF
CDR3 DNA: TGTGCCAGCAGCTCCCCCGGGACTAGCGGGCCATACAATGAGCAGTTCTTC
clone size: .
V gene: TRBV9
D gene: TRBD2
J gene: TRBJ2-1

CDR3 protein: CATRSGGRGKGETQYF
CDR3 DNA: TGTGCCACCCGGTCTGGGGGGAGGGGGAAAGGGGAGACCCAGTACTTC
clone size: few
V gene: TRBV10-3
D gene: .
J gene: TRBJ2-5

CDR3 protein: CASNGQGGSYEQYF
CDR3 DNA: TGCGCCAGTAACGGACAGGGGGGCTCCTACGAGCAGTACTTC
clone size: .
V gene: TRBV10-2
D gene: TRBD1
J gene: TRBJ2-7

CDR3 protein: CASSGTGVGEQFF
CDR3 DNA: TGTGCCAGCAGTGGGACGGGGGTCGGAGAGCAGTTCTTC
clone size: .
V gene: TRBV6-5
D gene: .
J gene: TRBJ2-1

CDR3 protein: CASSPDPRGRGQPQHF
CDR3 DNA: TGCGCCAGCAGCCCCGACCCCAGGGGGCGAGGGCAGCCCCAGCATTTT
clone size: .
V gene: TRBV5-1
D gene: TRBD1
J gene: TRBJ1-5

CDR3 protein: CARKGRGQEYF
CDR3 DNA: TGTGCCCGGAAGGGGCGGGGCCAGGAGTATTTT
clone size: .
V gene: TRBV19
D gene: .
J gene: TRBJ2-3

CDR3 protein: CASMSTGGVIYNEQFF
CDR3 DNA: TGCGCCAGCATGAGTACAGGGGGCGTAATTTACAATGAGCAGTTCTTC
clone size: .
V gene: TRBV5-1
D gene: TRBD1
J gene: TRBJ2-1

CDR3 protein: CASSSALGAGANVLTF
CDR3 DNA: TGTGCCAGCAGCTCAGCCCTGGGAGCTGGGGCCAACGTCCTGACTTTC
clone size: once
V gene: TRBV11-3
D gene: .
J gene: TRBJ2-6